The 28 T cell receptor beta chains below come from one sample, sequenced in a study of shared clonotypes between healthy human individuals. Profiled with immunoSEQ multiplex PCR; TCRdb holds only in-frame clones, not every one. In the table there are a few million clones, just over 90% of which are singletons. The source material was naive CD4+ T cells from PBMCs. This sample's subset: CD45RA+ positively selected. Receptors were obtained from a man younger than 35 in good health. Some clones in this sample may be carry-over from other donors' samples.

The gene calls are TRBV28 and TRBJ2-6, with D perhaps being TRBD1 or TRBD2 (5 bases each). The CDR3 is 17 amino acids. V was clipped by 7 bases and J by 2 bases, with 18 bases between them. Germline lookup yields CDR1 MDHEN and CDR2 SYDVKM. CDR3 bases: TGTGCCAGCACCCTTAGTTCACTAGGGGCTGGGGCCAACGTCCTGACTTTC. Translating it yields CASTLSSLGAGANVLTF.

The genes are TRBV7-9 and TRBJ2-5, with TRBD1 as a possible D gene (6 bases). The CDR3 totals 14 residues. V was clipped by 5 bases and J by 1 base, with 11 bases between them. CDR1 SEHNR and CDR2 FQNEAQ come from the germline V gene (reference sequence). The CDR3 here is CASSRRTVQETQYF. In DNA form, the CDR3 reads TGTGCCAGCAGCCGACGGACAGTCCAAGAGACCCAGTACTTC.

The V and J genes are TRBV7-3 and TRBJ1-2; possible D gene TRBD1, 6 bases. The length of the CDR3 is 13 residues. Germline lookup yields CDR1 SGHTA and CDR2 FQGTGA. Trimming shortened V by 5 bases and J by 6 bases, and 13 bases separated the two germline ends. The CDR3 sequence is CASSLSGQDGYTF. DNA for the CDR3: TGTGCCAGCAGCCTATCGGGACAAGATGGCTACACCTTC.

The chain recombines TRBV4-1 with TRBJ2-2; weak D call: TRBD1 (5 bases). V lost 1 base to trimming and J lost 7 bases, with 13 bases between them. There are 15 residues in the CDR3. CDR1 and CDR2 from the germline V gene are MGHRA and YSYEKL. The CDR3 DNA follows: TGCGCCAGCAGCCAAGGGTGGCAGGGTATCGGGGAGCTGTTTTTT. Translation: CASSQGWQGIGELFF.

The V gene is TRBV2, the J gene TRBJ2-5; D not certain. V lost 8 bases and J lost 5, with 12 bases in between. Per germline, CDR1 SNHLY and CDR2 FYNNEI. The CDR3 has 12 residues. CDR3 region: CASALVGETQYF. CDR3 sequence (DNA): TGTGCCAGCGCCCTGGTCGGGGAGACCCAGTACTTC.

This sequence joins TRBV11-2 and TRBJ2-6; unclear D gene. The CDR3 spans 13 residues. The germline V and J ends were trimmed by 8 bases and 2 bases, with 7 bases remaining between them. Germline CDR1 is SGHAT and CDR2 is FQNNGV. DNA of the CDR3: TGTGCCAGCTTGGGTCCTGGGGCCAACGTCCTGACTTTC. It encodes CASLGPGANVLTF.

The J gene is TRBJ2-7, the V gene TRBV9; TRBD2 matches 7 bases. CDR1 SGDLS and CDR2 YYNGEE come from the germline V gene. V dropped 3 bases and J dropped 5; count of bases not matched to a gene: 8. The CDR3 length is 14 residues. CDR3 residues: CASSARLGGNEQYF. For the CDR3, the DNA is TGTGCCAGCAGCGCCCGTTTGGGAGGGAACGAGCAGTACTTC. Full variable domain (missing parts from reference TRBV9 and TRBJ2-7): DSGVTQTPKHLITATGQRVTLRCSPRSGDLSVYWYQQSLDQGLQFLIQYYNGEERAKGNILERFSAQQFPDLHSELNLSSLELGDSALYFCASSARLGGNEQYFGPGTRLTVT.

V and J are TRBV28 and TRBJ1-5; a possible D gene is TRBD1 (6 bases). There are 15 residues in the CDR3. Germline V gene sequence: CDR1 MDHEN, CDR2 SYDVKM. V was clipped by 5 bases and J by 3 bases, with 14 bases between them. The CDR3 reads CASSPNRVYNQPQHF. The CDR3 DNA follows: TGTGCCAGCAGTCCCAACAGGGTATACAATCAGCCCCAGCATTTT.

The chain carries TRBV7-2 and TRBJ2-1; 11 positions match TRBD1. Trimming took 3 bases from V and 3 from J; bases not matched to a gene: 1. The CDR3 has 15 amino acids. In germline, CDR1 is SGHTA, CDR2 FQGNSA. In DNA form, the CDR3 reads TGTGCCAGCAGCTTCGGGACAGGGGGCTACAATGAGCAGTTCTTC. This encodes CASSFGTGGYNEQFF.

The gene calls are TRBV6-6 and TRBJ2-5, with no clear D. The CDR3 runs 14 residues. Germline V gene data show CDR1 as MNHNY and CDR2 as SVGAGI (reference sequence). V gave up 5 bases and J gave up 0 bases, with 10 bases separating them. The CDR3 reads CASSRRYNQETQYF. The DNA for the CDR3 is TGTGCCAGCAGTCGACGGTACAACCAAGAGACCCAGTACTTC.

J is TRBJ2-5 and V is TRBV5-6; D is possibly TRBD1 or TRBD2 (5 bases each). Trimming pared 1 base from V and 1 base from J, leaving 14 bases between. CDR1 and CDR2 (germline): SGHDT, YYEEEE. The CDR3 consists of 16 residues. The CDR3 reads CASSLRLWGSQETQYF. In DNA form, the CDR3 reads TGTGCCAGCAGCTTGCGTTTATGGGGGAGCCAAGAGACCCAGTACTTC. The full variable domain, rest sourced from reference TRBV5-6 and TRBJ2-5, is DAGVTQSPTHLIKTRGQQVTLRCSPKSGHDTVSWYQQALGQGPQFIFQYYEEEERQRGNFPDRFSGHQFPNYSSELNVNALLLGDSALYLCASSLRLWGSQETQYFGPGTRLLVL.

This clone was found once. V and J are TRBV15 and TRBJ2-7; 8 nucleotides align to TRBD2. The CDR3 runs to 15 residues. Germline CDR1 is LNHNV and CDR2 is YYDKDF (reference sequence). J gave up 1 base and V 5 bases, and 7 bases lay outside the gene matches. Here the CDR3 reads CATSRGSGGSYEQYF. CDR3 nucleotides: TGTGCCACCAGCCGAGGGTCGGGAGGGTCCTACGAGCAGTACTTC.

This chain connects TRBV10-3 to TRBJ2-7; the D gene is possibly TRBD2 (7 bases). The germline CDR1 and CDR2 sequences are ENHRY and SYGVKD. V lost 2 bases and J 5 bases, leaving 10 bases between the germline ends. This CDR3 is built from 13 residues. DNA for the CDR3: TGTGCCATCAGTGAGAGGGGGGGACACGAGCAGTACTTC. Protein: CAISERGGHEQYF.

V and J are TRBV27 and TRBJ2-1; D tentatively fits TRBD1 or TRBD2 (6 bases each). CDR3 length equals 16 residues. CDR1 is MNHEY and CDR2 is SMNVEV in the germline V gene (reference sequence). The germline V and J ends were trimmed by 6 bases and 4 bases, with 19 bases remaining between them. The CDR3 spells CASRPLRGGKYNEQFF. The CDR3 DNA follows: TGTGCCAGCAGGCCCCTCAGGGGCGGGAAATACAATGAGCAGTTCTTC.

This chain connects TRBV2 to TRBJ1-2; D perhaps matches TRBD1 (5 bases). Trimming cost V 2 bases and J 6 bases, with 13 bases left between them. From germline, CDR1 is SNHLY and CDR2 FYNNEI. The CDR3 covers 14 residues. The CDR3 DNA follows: TGTGCCAGCAGTGAACGTGGCTCGGGGGATGGCTACACCTTC. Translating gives CASSERGSGDGYTF.

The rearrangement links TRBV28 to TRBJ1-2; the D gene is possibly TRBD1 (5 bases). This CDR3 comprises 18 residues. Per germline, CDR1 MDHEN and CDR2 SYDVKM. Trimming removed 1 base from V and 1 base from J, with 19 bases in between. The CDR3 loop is CASSLLGPRVGSNYGYTF. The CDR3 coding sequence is TGTGCCAGCAGTTTATTGGGGCCTAGGGTAGGGAGTAACTATGGCTACACCTTC.

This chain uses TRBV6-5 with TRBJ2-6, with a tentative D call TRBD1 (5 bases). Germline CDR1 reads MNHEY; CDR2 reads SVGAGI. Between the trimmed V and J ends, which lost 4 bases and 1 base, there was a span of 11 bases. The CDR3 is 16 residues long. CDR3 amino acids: CASSSGHLSGANVLTF. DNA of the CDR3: TGTGCCAGCAGTTCCGGACACCTTTCTGGGGCCAACGTCCTGACTTTC.

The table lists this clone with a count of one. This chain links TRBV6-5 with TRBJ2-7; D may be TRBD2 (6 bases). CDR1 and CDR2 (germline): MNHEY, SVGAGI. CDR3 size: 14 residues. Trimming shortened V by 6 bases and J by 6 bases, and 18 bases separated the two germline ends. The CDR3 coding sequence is TGTGCCAGCAGGACCGGGACTCTAACTAGCGAGCAGTACTTC. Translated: CASRTGTLTSEQYF.

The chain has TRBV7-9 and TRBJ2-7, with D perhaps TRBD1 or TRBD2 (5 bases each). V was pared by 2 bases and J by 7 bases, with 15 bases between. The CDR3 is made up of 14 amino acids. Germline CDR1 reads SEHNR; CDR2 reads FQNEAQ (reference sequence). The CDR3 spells CASSLQGPPAEQYF. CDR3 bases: TGTGCCAGCAGCTTACAGGGACCGCCTGCGGAGCAGTACTTC.

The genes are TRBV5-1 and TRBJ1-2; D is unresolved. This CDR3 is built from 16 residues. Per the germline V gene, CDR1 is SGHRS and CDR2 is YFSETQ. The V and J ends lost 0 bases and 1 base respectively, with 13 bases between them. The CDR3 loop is CASSLDVRVYNYGYTF. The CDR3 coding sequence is TGCGCCAGCAGCTTGGATGTGAGGGTCTATAACTATGGCTACACCTTC.

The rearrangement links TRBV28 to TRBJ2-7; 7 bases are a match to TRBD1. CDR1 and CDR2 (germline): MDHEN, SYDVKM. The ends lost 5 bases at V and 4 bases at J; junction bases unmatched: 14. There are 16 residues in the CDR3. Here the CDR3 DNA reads TGTGCCAGCAGTCCGGGACCCGGGACAGCTTCATACGAGCAGTACTTC. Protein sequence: CASSPGPGTASYEQYF.

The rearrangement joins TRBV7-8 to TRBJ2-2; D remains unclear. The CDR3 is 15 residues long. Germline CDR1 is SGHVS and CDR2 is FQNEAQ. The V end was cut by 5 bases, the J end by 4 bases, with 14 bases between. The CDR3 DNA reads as TGTGCCAGCAGCAATGGTGGGTTGGCCACCGGGGAGCTGTTTTTT. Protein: CASSNGGLATGELFF.

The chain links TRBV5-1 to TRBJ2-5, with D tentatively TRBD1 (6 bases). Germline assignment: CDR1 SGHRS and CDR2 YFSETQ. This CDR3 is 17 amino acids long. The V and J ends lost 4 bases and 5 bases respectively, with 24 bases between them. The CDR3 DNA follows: TGCGCCAGCAGCGGGGGCTACTTGCGGCGAGGCGGGGAGACCCAGTACTTC. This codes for CASSGGYLRRGGETQYF.

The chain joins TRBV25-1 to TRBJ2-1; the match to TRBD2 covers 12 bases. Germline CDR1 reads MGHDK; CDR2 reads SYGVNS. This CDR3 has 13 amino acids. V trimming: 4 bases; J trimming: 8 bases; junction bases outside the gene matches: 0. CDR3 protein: CASSASGRDEQFF. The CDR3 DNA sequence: TGTGCCAGCAGTGCTAGCGGGAGGGATGAGCAGTTCTTC.

The CDR3 is CASSWDPGAKNIQYF. CDR3 sequence (DNA): TGTGCCAGCAGCTGGGACCCGGGGGCCAAAAACATTCAGTACTTC. This chain links TRBV9 with TRBJ2-4; D may match TRBD1 or TRBD2 (5 bases each). The V and J ends lost 4 bases and 1 base respectively, with 12 bases between them. The V gene's germline CDR1 is SGDLS and CDR2 YYNGEE. This CDR3 spans 15 amino acids.

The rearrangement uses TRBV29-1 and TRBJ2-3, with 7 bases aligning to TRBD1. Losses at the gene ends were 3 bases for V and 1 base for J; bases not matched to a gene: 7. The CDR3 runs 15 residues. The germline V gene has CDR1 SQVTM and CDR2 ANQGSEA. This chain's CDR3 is CSVDRRQGGTDTQYF. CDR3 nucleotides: TGCAGCGTTGATCGGCGTCAGGGGGGCACAGATACGCAGTATTTT.

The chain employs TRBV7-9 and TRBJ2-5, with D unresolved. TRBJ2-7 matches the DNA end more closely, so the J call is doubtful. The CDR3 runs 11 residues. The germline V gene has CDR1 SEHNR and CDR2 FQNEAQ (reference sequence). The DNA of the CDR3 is TGTGCCAGCAGCCGCGAGGTCGAGCAGTACTTC. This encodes CASSREVEQYF.

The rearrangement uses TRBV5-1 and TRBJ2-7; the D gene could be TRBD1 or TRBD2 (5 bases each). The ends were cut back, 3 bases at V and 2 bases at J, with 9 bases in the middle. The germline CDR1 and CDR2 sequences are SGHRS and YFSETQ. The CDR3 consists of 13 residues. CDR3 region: CASSSGRPYEQYF. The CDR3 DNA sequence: TGCGCCAGCAGCTCAGGGAGACCCTACGAGCAGTACTTC.